This TCR beta chain was observed in a study of blood T cells in healthy people across ages. About the study: Roughly one uniquely barcoded beta molecule per two T cells was captured.

Points from the study as a whole: A strong correlation was found between TCR beta diversity and the percentage of naive T cells.

The use of a sample-barcoded 5' primer and a J-beta primer mix characterized a second PCR of about 7 to 12 cycles. Through a template-switch adaptor with 12 random nucleotides, each cDNA molecule received a tag. TCRdb used MiXCR to reprocess the 5' RACE reads, holding one entry per CDR3 protein. Of 1.5 million to 2 million distinct CDR3 sequences in the sample, 30% to 40% are singletons; the top ten hold about 21%. Regarding this clonotype: Its antigen remains unknown.

Germline assignment: CDR1 ENHRY and CDR2 SYGVKD. CDR3 length: 17 residues. V gave up 2 bases and J gave up 2 bases; unmatched junction bases: 9. Sample: blood. This clonotype was sampled from a human donor in good health. The J gene is TRBJ1-2, the V gene TRBV10-3; 9 bases match TRBD1. This chain's CDR3 is CAISEGRTGVTNYGYTF. CDR3 DNA: TGTGCCATCAGTGAGGGGAGGACAGGGGTGACCAACTATGGCTACACCTTC.